The T cell receptor (beta chain) under discussion was sequenced for a study of vaccination effects on CD4 cells after COVID-19. For the study at large: All participants had two doses of either the BNT162b2 or mRNA-1273 vaccine. Study observations and caveats: Few convalescent patients, and no early post-infection timepoints, were available to the study.

Profiling relied on immunoSEQ multiplex PCR, and the TCRdb table lists in-frame clones only, not all of them. The sample records about 43,000 clones, roughly 79% being singletons. This clone was picked up a small number of times. Its antigen remains unknown. Sequencing in the ViraFEST assay came after antigen-specific CD4+ T cells had been expanded with viral peptide pools, which were used to stimulate PBMC. Subsequent to 10 days of culture, CD4+ T cells were isolated. Nucleocapsid antibodies were negative in the vaccine recipients, who had never had SARS-CoV-2 infection. Wells each received 2 million to 2.5 million PBMC, cultured with 9 to 10 IU/ml IL-2 and around 9.8 ug/ml peptides. On days 3 and 7, fresh IL-2 medium replaced half the medium. This receptor was taken from a human donor who received a COVID-19 vaccine. The sample in question was CD4+ T cells from PBMCs cultured with SARS-CoV-2 spike peptides, obtained before COVID-19 vaccination.

DNA of the CDR3: TGTGCCAGCAGCCGGGAGGGTAGACCCTTGTCTGGAAACACCATATATTTT. It codes for CASSREGRPLSGNTIYF. The chain links TRBV7-2 to TRBJ1-3; no reliable D call. V was clipped by 5 bases and J by 1 base, with 18 bases between them. This CDR3 region has 17 residues. Germline V gene data show CDR1 as SGHTA and CDR2 as FQGNSA.